This T cell receptor (beta chain) was obtained from a study of PD-L1 blockade in urothelial cancer. Study overall: Patients began atezolizumab, 1,200 mg intravenously every 3 weeks, in the mid-2010s.

Overall study results and limits: Improved survival was predicted by pretreatment blood TCR clonality below the median. More expansion of tumor-associated blood clones, seen at 3 weeks, marked durable-benefit patients.

Points on this clone: Its antigen is unknown.

The V gene's germline CDR1 is LGHNA and CDR2 YNFKEQ. V gave up 0 bases and J gave up 7 bases, with 30 bases separating them. This CDR3 comprises 21 residues. Profiling relied on immunoSEQ multiplex PCR, and the TCRdb table lists in-frame clones only, not all of them. The repertoire has more than 30,000 clones, 70% to 85% of them found once; the top ten carry about 29%. The source of this sequence is a man aged 55 to 69 with urothelial cancer. This specimen consisted of PBMCs, obtained around atezolizumab (anti-PD-L1) treatment. This chain joins TRBV4-2 and TRBJ2-2; TRBD2 is a possible D gene (5 bases). CDR3 sequence reads: CASSQELRSLGLIQSGGELFF. The CDR3, as DNA: TGTGCCAGCAGCCAAGAGTTGCGGTCACTAGGTTTGATTCAGTCAGGCGGGGAGCTGTTTTTT.